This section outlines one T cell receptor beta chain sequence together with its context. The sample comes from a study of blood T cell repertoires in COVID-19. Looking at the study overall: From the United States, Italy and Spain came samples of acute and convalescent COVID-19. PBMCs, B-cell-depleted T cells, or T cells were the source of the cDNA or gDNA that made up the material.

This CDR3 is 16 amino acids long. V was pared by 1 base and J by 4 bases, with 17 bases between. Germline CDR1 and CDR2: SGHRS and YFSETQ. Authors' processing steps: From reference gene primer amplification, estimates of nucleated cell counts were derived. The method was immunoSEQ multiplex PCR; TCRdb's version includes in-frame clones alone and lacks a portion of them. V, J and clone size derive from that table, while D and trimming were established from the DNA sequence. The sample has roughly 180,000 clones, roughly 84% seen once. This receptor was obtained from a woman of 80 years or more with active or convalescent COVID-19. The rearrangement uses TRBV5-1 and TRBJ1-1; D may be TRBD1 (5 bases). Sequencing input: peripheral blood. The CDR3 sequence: CASSLSGWGEGTEAFF. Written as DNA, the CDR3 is TGCGCCAGCAGCTTGTCTGGTTGGGGGGAGGGCACTGAAGCTTTCTTT.